One sample yielded the 26 T cell receptor beta chains listed below, sequenced in a study of cytomegalovirus exposure and HLA in healthy donors. The PCR made use of 60 Vbeta and 13 Jbeta primers. TCRdb's copy holds only in-frame clones and misses some; the assay was immunoSEQ multiplex PCR. This repertoire comprises approximately 68,000 clones; its ten largest clones make up around 7.2%. Sequencing used PBMCs. These receptor sequences come from a female donor in good health and CMV-seropositive.

The chain links TRBV5-1 to TRBJ2-2; D may be TRBD2 (5 bases). This CDR3 comprises 14 residues. The ends were cut back, 1 base at V and 7 bases at J, with 11 bases in the middle. CDR1 is SGHRS, CDR2 YFSETQ, per germline. CDR3 in amino acids: CASSLPRGFGELFF. CDR3 coding DNA: TGCGCCAGCAGCTTGCCTAGAGGGTTCGGGGAGCTGTTTTTT.

The chain employs TRBV6-1 and TRBJ2-7; D might be TRBD2 (6 bases). The CDR3 length is 15 residues. CDR1 is MNHNS and CDR2 is SASEGT in the germline V gene. Trimming took off 4 bases at V and 9 bases at J, with 22 bases between the two ends. CDR3 bases: TGTGCCAGCAGTGTGGAGGGCGCGGCTACTTCTCCGCAGTACTTC. Amino acids: CASSVEGAATSPQYF.

The chain links TRBV18 to TRBJ2-2, with 8 bases aligning to TRBD2. CDR3 length: 16 amino acids. The V and J ends lost 3 bases and 3 bases, in that order; junction bases with no gene match: 6. Per germline, CDR1 KGHSH and CDR2 LQKENI. The CDR3 here is CASSPRGLGHTGELFF. The CDR3 region has the DNA TGTGCCAGCTCACCCAGGGGACTAGGACACACCGGGGAGCTGTTTTTT.

V gene TRBV7-2 combines with J gene TRBJ1-5; 7 bases fit TRBD1. CDR1 SGHTA and CDR2 FQGNSA come from the germline V gene. The CDR3 has 15 amino acids. J lost 3 bases, V lost 4 bases, and 6 bases had no gene match. In DNA, the CDR3 is TGTGCCAGCAGCTCCAGACAGGGAACCAATCAGCCCCAGCATTTT. Translation: CASSSRQGTNQPQHF.

The CDR3 DNA is TGTGCCTCTAATCCTAGACCGGTTTCCTACGAGCAGTACTTC. It is translated as CASNPRPVSYEQYF. This chain links TRBV6-6 with TRBJ2-7; D is ambiguous. Trimming shortened V by 11 bases and J by 1 base, and 18 bases separated the two germline ends. Germline V gene data show CDR1 as MNHNY and CDR2 as SVGAGI (reference sequence). This CDR3 region has 14 residues.

J is TRBJ2-7 and V is TRBV29-1; 7 nucleotides line up with TRBD2. V lost 4 bases, J lost 5 bases, and 5 bases stayed unmatched. This CDR3 is built from 12 residues. Looked up from germline, CDR1 is SQVTM and CDR2 is ANQGSEA. CDR3 DNA: TGCAGCGTTGCACTAGCGCGGGACGAGCAGTACTTC. Its translation is CSVALARDEQYF.

This sequence joins TRBV9 and TRBJ2-5; possibly TRBD1 for D (6 bases). Germline V CDR1 and CDR2: SGDLS, YYNGEE. CDR3 length: 15 residues. Deletions cut 4 bases from V and 2 bases from J, with 15 bases between. The CDR3 coding sequence is TGTGCCAGCAGCCACAACGGACAGCCACAAGAGACCCAGTACTTC. It yields the protein CASSHNGQPQETQYF. Together with reference TRBV9 and TRBJ2-5, the CDR3 gives the full variable domain: DSGVTQTPKHLITATGQRVTLRCSPRSGDLSVYWYQQSLDQGLQFLIQYYNGEERAKGNILERFSAQQFPDLHSELNLSSLELGDSALYFCASSHNGQPQETQYFGPGTRLLVL.

In DNA form, the CDR3 reads TGTGCCTGGAGTCCCCGGGACAGAGATAATTCACCCCTCCACTTT. Translation: CAWSPRDRDNSPLHF. The gene calls are TRBV30 and TRBJ1-6, with TRBD1 matching over 7 bases. The CDR3 spans 15 residues. V lost 2 bases to trimming and J lost 5 bases; unmatched junction nucleotides: 6. Germline CDR1 reads GTSNPN; CDR2 reads SVGIG (reference sequence).

J is TRBJ2-2 and V is TRBV28; D is possibly TRBD2 (6 bases). CDR1 and CDR2 from the germline V gene are MDHEN and SYDVKM. CDR3 length: 16 residues. V shed 6 bases and J shed 0 bases, with 14 bases lying between them. The CDR3 is CASSRLGTANTGELFF. The CDR3 DNA reads as TGTGCCAGCAGCCGACTAGGGACTGCGAACACCGGGGAGCTGTTTTTT.

This chain links TRBV9 with TRBJ2-7; TRBD2 aligns across 9 bases. The CDR3 is 15 amino acids. CDR1 is SGDLS, CDR2 YYNGEE, per germline. V was pared by 0 bases and J by 3 bases, with 4 bases of the junction left unmatched. The chain's CDR3 is CASSVGDSGGYEQYF. DNA of the CDR3: TGTGCCAGCAGCGTAGGGGATAGCGGGGGCTACGAGCAGTACTTC.

The chain links TRBV28 to TRBJ2-2; D remains ambiguous. The germline V and J ends were trimmed by 10 bases and 7 bases, with 7 bases remaining between them. Germline CDR1 is MDHEN and CDR2 is SYDVKM. This CDR3 is built from 10 residues. CDR3 nucleotide sequence: TGTGCCACCCGGTTCGGGGAGCTGTTTTTT. Protein sequence: CATRFGELFF.

The chain uses TRBV30 and TRBJ2-4; 7 positions match TRBD1. There are 16 residues in the CDR3. Looked up from germline, CDR1 is GTSNPN and CDR2 is SVGIG (reference sequence). J gave up 1 base and V 2 bases, and 8 bases lay outside the gene matches. The CDR3, as DNA: TGTGCCTGGAGTCGGTTTAGGGGGCAGGCCAAAAACATTCAGTACTTC. This sequence encodes CAWSRFRGQAKNIQYF.

The V call is TRBV4-2, the J call TRBJ1-1, with 7 bases fitting TRBD1. Germline-derived CDR1 and CDR2 are LGHNA and YNFKEQ. V was clipped by 6 bases and J by 3 bases; unmatched bases: 16. The length of the CDR3 is 17 residues. The CDR3 coding sequence is TGTGCCAGCAGTCTAAGAGTTACAGGGGAAATAGACACTGAAGCTTTCTTT. Its translation: CASSLRVTGEIDTEAFF.

V and J are TRBV5-6 and TRBJ2-2; maybe TRBD2 (6 bases). The CDR3 totals 15 residues. V was pared by 0 bases and J by 1 base, with 7 bases between. The germline V gene encodes CDR1 SGHDT and CDR2 YYEEEE. The CDR3, as DNA: TGTGCCAGCAGCTTGGTAGCGGAGAACACCGGGGAGCTGTTTTTT. Its protein product is CASSLVAENTGELFF.

The chain recombines TRBV2 with TRBJ1-4, with D hard to call. The CDR3 loop spans 13 amino acids. The V and J ends lost 4 bases and 8 bases respectively, with 11 bases between them. CDR1 and CDR2 from the germline V gene are SNHLY and FYNNEI. As DNA, the CDR3 is TGTGCCAGCAGTGTGGGCCAGGTCGAAAAACTGTTTTTT. Protein product: CASSVGQVEKLFF.

The CDR3 DNA is TGTGCCAGCAGCTTGGCGGCAGGTTGCGGCTACACCTTC. It is translated as CASSLAAGCGYTF. The chain combines TRBV5-6 with TRBJ1-2; D is unresolved. The CDR3 consists of 13 residues. V was pared by 0 bases and J by 8 bases, with 11 bases between. CDR1 is SGHDT, CDR2 YYEEEE, per germline.

V and J are TRBV11-2 and TRBJ2-4; the D gene is possibly TRBD2 (5 bases). V was shortened by 5 bases and J by 7 bases, with 18 bases between the two germline ends. This CDR3 comprises 15 residues. CDR1 and CDR2 (germline): SGHAT, FQNNGV. The CDR3 loop reads CASSPIRRSSNIQYF. The CDR3 bases are TGTGCCAGCAGCCCAATTAGGAGGTCTTCTAACATTCAGTACTTC.

CDR3 nucleotides: TGTGCCAGCAGCTTAGAGAGGACTAGAGCTTTCTTT. It translates to CASSLERTRAFF. The chain employs TRBV7-2 and TRBJ1-1; D gene unclear. Trimming removed 1 base from V and 10 bases from J, with 10 bases in between. Germline CDR1 SGHTA, CDR2 FQGNSA. The CDR3 length is 12 residues.

This chain joins TRBV5-4 and TRBJ2-3; the match to TRBD2 covers 8 bases. Germline V gene sequence: CDR1 SGHNT, CDR2 YYREEE (reference sequence). The CDR3 consists of 16 residues. V trimming: 2 bases; J trimming: 0 bases; junction bases outside the gene matches: 5. Here the CDR3 reads CASSFGSGASTDTQYF. The DNA for the CDR3 is TGTGCCAGCAGCTTCGGTAGCGGGGCTAGCACAGATACGCAGTATTTT.

The J gene is TRBJ2-7, the V gene TRBV7-2; a possible D gene is TRBD2 (7 bases). Deletions cut 1 base from V and 3 bases from J, with 19 bases between. The length of the CDR3 is 17 residues. Germline V gives CDR1 SGHTA, CDR2 FQGNSA. The CDR3 protein is CASSLGAPGGPLYEQYF. The CDR3 DNA reads as TGTGCCAGCAGCTTAGGAGCTCCCGGGGGGCCGCTCTACGAGCAGTACTTC.

The chain recombines TRBV5-8 with TRBJ1-1, with D possibly TRBD1 on 6 matching bases. V shed 2 bases and J shed 0 bases, with 11 bases lying between them. Germline CDR1 is SGHTS and CDR2 is YDEGEE. The CDR3 length is 15 residues. The CDR3 DNA is TGTGCCAGCAGCTTATGGGGGCAGATGAACACTGAAGCTTTCTTT. This encodes CASSLWGQMNTEAFF.

J is TRBJ1-2 and V is TRBV16, with 10 bases that match TRBD1. The CDR3 loop spans 17 amino acids. Trimming took 5 bases from V and 5 from J; bases not matched to a gene: 14. CDR1 is KGHSY and CDR2 is FQNENV in the germline V gene. The CDR3 DNA follows: TGTGCCAGCAGCGGATCGACAGGGGGCGGTGATTTTTATGGCTACACCTTC. Translated, it gives CASSGSTGGGDFYGYTF.

V is TRBV27 and J is TRBJ2-7, with TRBD1 matching over 8 bases. V shed 4 bases, J shed 4 bases, and the junction held 6 bases outside the gene matches. Per germline, CDR1 MNHEY and CDR2 SMNVEV (reference sequence). CDR3 size: 14 residues. For the CDR3, the DNA is TGTGCCAGCAGTTATGGACAGGGACGGTACGAGCAGTACTTC. It yields the protein CASSYGQGRYEQYF.

The chain uses TRBV28 and TRBJ2-7; 8 bases align to TRBD2. CDR1 and CDR2 (germline): MDHEN, SYDVKM. The CDR3 extends over 14 amino acids. The ends lost 4 bases at V and 4 bases at J; junction bases unmatched: 6. DNA of the CDR3: TGTGCCAGCAGTTCGGGACTAGGATCTTACGAGCAGTACTTC. Translated: CASSSGLGSYEQYF.

This sequence joins TRBV7-2 and TRBJ2-7; 13 nucleotides align to TRBD2. This CDR3 has 16 residues. J was trimmed by 4 bases and V by 1 base; bases with no gene match: 4. CDR1 is SGHTA, CDR2 FQGNSA, per germline. The CDR3, as DNA: TGTGCCAGCAGCTTAGGGACTAGCGGGGGCCTATACGAGCAGTACTTC. Its protein is CASSLGTSGGLYEQYF. Variable domain in full (rest from reference TRBV7-2 and TRBJ2-7): GAGVSQSPSNKVTEKGKDVELRCDPISGHTALYWYRQSLGQGLEFLIYFQGNSAPDKSGLPSDRFSAERTGGSVSTLTIQRTQQEDSAVYLCASSLGTSGGLYEQYFGPGTRLTVT.

Concerning this clone itself: At one end the junction does not follow the germline gene, possibly because of a read error. CDR3 in amino acids: CASSLSGSSNNEQFF. In DNA form, the CDR3 reads TGTGCCAGCAGTCTAAGCGGGAGCTCCAACAATGAGCAGTTCTTC. The chain has TRBV6-5 and TRBJ2-1; 8 bases match TRBD2. This CDR3 is built from 15 residues. Per germline, CDR1 MNHEY and CDR2 SVGAGI.